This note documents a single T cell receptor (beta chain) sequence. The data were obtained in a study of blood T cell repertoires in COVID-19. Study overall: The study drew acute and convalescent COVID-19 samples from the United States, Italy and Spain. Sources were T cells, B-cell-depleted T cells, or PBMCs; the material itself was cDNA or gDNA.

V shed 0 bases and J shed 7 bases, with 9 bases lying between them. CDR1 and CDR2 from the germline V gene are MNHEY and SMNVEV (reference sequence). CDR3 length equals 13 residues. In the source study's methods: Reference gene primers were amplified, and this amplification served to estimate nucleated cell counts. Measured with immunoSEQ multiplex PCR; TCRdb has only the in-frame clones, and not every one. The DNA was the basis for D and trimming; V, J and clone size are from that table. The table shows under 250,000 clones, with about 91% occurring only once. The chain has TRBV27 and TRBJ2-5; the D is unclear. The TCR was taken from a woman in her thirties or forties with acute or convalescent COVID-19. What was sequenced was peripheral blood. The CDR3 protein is CASSLSGVGTQYF. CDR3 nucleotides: TGTGCCAGCAGTTTATCGGGCGTTGGGACCCAGTACTTC.